Only one count was recorded for the clone carrying this TCR beta chain. The CDR3 consists of 17 residues. V dropped 4 bases and J dropped 6; count of bases not matched to a gene: 14. From germline, CDR1 is SGDLS and CDR2 YYNGEE. The sample comes from a study of OX40 agonist ivuxolimab in advanced cancers. Clones were read by immunoSEQ multiplex PCR, and TCRdb kept only the in-frame ones, dropping some. The sample has some 28,000 clones; 90% are singletons. The sample in question was CD4+ or CD8+ T cells sorted from blood, obtained in a trial of the OX40 agonist ivuxolimab. The clonotype originates from an adult with an advanced solid tumor such as melanoma, head and neck, liver or kidney cancer. The rearrangement joins TRBV9 to TRBJ2-2; TRBD1 aligns across 8 bases. CDR3: CASSLTPGQVNPGELFF. In DNA form, the CDR3 reads TGTGCCAGCAGCTTAACTCCGGGACAGGTCAACCCCGGGGAGCTGTTTTTT.